This TCR beta chain appears in the sequencing data of a study of CD8 T cells in ankylosing spondylitis. The study's findings and limits: Reports say disease-linked clones showed up significantly more in matched ankylosing spondylitis synovial fluid. One TCR beta motif, made up of eight or nine highly homologous variants, appeared characteristic of ankylosing spondylitis blood.

Deletions cut 1 base from V and 0 bases from J, with 17 bases between. Per the germline V gene, CDR1 is SGHTA and CDR2 is FQGNSA. This CDR3 comprises 18 residues. Quantitative 5'-RACE was performed with molecular barcodes, and it yielded the TCR beta libraries. TCRdb re-called the 5' RACE reads through MiXCR, storing one row per CDR3 protein. The data contain 200,000 to 250,000 distinct CDR3 sequences, around 32% of them singletons. A few counts support this clonotype. Its antigen is unknown. The chain couples TRBV7-2 to TRBJ2-3; D perhaps matches TRBD1 (6 bases). Sequenced: blood, either unsorted or a sorted T cell fraction (not recorded which). The TCR comes from a male donor with ankylosing spondylitis or in good health (not recorded which). The CDR3 is CASSLVPAGALSTDTQYF. The CDR3 DNA reads TGTGCCAGCAGCTTAGTGCCCGCAGGGGCGTTGAGCACAGATACGCAGTATTTT.